The 29 T cell receptor beta chains below come from one sample, sequenced in a study of T cells in women clearing cervical HPV infection. Measured with immunoSEQ multiplex PCR; TCRdb has only the in-frame clones, and not every one. The sample's table shows approximately 52,000 clones. The sequenced material came from blood buffy coat. These TCRs come from a woman between 18 and 70 years old with a cervical HPV16 infection that either progressed to CIN3+ or cleared (not recorded which).

Remarks on this clone: The DNA ends 3 residues before the CDR3 does, and the rest of the CDR3 is filled in from the germline J gene. The chain combines TRBV16 with TRBJ2-1; the D gene is possibly TRBD1 (5 bases). V was cut by 2 bases and J by 8 bases, with 13 bases left in between. Germline V lookup: CDR1 KGHSY, CDR2 FQNENV. CDR3 size: 14 residues. CDR3 residues: CASSQRAQGHEQFF. The sequenced CDR3 bases are TGTGCCAGCAGCCAAAGGGCGCAGGGCCATGAG.

The CDR3 bases that were read are TGTGCCTGGAGAAAACTAGCGGGGGGCTACAATGAG. Its protein is CAWRKLAGGYNE. The entire CDR3 protein reads CAWRKLAGGYNEQFF. The V gene is TRBV30, the J gene TRBJ2-1, with 12 nucleotides matching TRBD2. Sequencing ends 3 residues short of the CDR3 end; the germline J gene provides the rest. The J segment lost 3 bases and the V segment lost 3 bases, leaving 3 bases of the junction unmatched. Per the germline V gene, CDR1 is GTSNPN and CDR2 is SVGIG (reference sequence). The CDR3 loop spans 15 amino acids.

Notes on this clone: Sequencing ends 3 residues short of the CDR3 end; the germline J gene provides the rest. The genes are TRBV4-1 and TRBJ2-7; the D gene is possibly TRBD2 (6 bases). V gave up 6 bases and J gave up 1 base, with 19 bases separating them. This CDR3 has 16 amino acids. Germline V lookup: CDR1 MGHRA, CDR2 YSYEKL. CDR3 DNA (partial): TGCGCCAGCAGAGGTTATAGCGGTTCGTCTTCCTACGAG. Translated, it gives CASRGYSGSSSYE. The entire CDR3 protein is CASRGYSGSSSYEQYF.

For this clone: The observed sequence ends 3 residues before the CDR3 terminus, with the missing tail filled in from the germline J gene. The chain carries TRBV20-1 and TRBJ2-5; 13 nucleotides align to TRBD2. Germline lookup yields CDR1 DFQATT and CDR2 SNEGSKA (reference sequence). The CDR3 contains 17 residues. V trimming: 4 bases; J trimming: 2 bases; junction bases outside the gene matches: 10. The part of the CDR3 DNA that was read is TGCAGTGCTAAATCGCCGGGACTAGCGGGGTCACAAGAGACC. Translating it yields CSAKSPGLAGSQET. Given in full, the CDR3 is CSAKSPGLAGSQETQYF.

In regard to this clone: The read ends 3 residues shy of where the CDR3 ends; the end is completed using the germline J gene. V usage is TRBV5-5 and J usage is TRBJ1-3; TRBD1 aligns across 7 bases. The CDR3 sequence is 15 residues long. CDR1 is SGHKS, CDR2 YYEKEE, per germline (reference sequence). The J segment lost 2 bases and the V segment lost 0 bases, leaving 2 bases of the junction unmatched. The CDR3 spells CASSLDRGAGNTIYF. The CDR3 bases that were read are TGTGCCAGCAGCTTGGACAGGGGCGCTGGAAACACC.

A remark on this clone: The CDR3 extends 3 residues past the end of the read, so its final part is completed from the germline J gene. The J gene is TRBJ1-4, the V gene TRBV11-2; a weak D match, TRBD1 (6 bases). V lost 3 bases and J lost 5, with 13 bases in between. The CDR3 runs to 15 residues. Germline CDR1 is SGHAT and CDR2 is FQNNGV. The DNA read from the CDR3 is TGTGCCAGCAGCTTGCGGGGGCACGGGAATGAAAAA. Translating gives CASSLRGHGNEK. The complete CDR3 protein is CASSLRGHGNEKLFF.

Concerning this clone itself: The read is 3 residues too short to cover the CDR3 end, so that end is filled in from the germline J gene. The V gene is TRBV14, the J gene TRBJ2-2; 8 bases fit TRBD1. V dropped 4 bases and J dropped 1; count of bases not matched to a gene: 11. The CDR3 totals 18 residues. Per germline, CDR1 SGHDN and CDR2 FVKESK. The CDR3 loop is CASSPGQVGIGNTGELFF. CDR3 DNA, as far as it was read: TGTGCCAGCAGCCCGGGACAGGTTGGAATCGGGAACACCGGGGAG.

This clone counts as medium-sized by frequency. Read data end 3 residues before the CDR3 end; the end is taken from the germline J gene. The rearrangement links TRBV7-9 to TRBJ1-1; no firm D call. Germline CDR1 is SEHNR and CDR2 is FQNEAQ (reference sequence). The CDR3 is 14 residues long. V lost 1 base and J 5 bases, leaving 11 bases between the germline ends. The DNA read from the CDR3 is TGTGCCAGCAGCTTAGTCGGAAGGGTGACTGAA. Its protein is CASSLVGRVTE. In full, the CDR3 reads CASSLVGRVTEAFF.

With regard to this clone: The missing CDR3 end, 3 residues past where the read stops, is filled in from the germline J gene. V gene TRBV7-6 combines with J gene TRBJ1-2; D gene unclear. The CDR3 loop spans 15 amino acids. Germline assignment: CDR1 SGHVS and CDR2 FNYEAQ. V gave up 5 bases and J gave up 4 bases, with 17 bases separating them. CDR3 in amino acids: CASSQSTLTPYGYTF. CDR3 DNA (partial): TGTGCCAGCAGCCAGTCGACTCTGACCCCCTATGGC.

About this clone itself: The read comes to an end 3 residues before the CDR3 does, leaving the germline J gene to fill in the end. This chain joins TRBV7-9 and TRBJ2-3; tentative D call: TRBD2 (6 bases). V was pared by 1 base and J by 4 bases, with 12 bases between. The CDR3 runs to 15 residues. The germline V gene encodes CDR1 SEHNR and CDR2 FQNEAQ (reference sequence). The CDR3 reads CASSLGAGGADTQYF. The sequenced part of the CDR3 DNA is TGTGCCAGCAGCTTAGGAGCGGGCGGGGCAGATACG.

About this clone itself: The read finishes 3 residues shy of the CDR3 end, and the germline J gene is used to complete it. The V gene is TRBV19, the J gene TRBJ2-7; D not certain. The CDR3 is 17 residues long. V was shortened by 2 bases and J by 0 bases, with 17 bases between the two germline ends. In germline, CDR1 is LNHDA, CDR2 SQIVND (reference sequence). The CDR3: CASSIRAQIHSSYEQYF. The DNA read from the CDR3 is TGTGCCAGTAGTATAAGGGCCCAGATTCATTCCTCCTACGAG.

A note on this clone: The read ends 3 residues shy of where the CDR3 ends; the end is completed using the germline J gene. The V call is TRBV28, the J call TRBJ2-7; D is unclear. CDR1 and CDR2 from the germline V gene are MDHEN and SYDVKM. This CDR3 has 13 residues. Trimming shortened V by 6 bases and J by 1 base, and 10 bases separated the two germline ends. CDR3 loop: CASRVPESYEQYF. The CDR3 DNA, read in part, is TGTGCCAGCAGGGTTCCAGAGTCCTACGAG.

A remark on this clone: The read halts 3 residues ahead of the CDR3 end, with the missing end drawn from the germline J gene. This rearrangement joins TRBV19 to TRBJ1-1; the match to TRBD1 covers 8 bases. Germline V CDR1 and CDR2: LNHDA, SQIVND (reference sequence). The CDR3 contains 14 residues. V shed 3 bases, J shed 1 base, and the junction held 1 base outside the gene matches. The CDR3 sequence: CASSIDRGNTEAFF. CDR3 bases read: TGTGCCAGTAGTATCGACAGGGGGAACACTGAA.

As for this clone: The read finishes 3 residues shy of the CDR3 end, and the germline J gene is used to complete it. The J gene is TRBJ1-5, the V gene TRBV6-4; D gene uncertain. The CDR3 is 14 amino acids. CDR1 and CDR2 from the germline V gene are MRHNA and SNTAGT. CDR3 bases read: TGTGCCAGCAGTGAAAGCGGCGGGAGCTATCCC. Protein: CASSESGGSYP. The complete CDR3 reads CASSESGGSYPQHF.

Concerning this clone: The CDR3 end is not reached by the read, which stops 3 residues before it; the germline J gene fills it in. The chain couples TRBV5-4 to TRBJ2-7, with TRBD1 matching 9 bases. Germline loops: CDR1 SGHNT, CDR2 YYREEE (reference sequence). With V trimmed by 0 bases and J by 2 bases, 0 bases remained unmatched. CDR3 length: 14 amino acids. CDR3 region: CASSLDRGPYEQYF. The sequenced part of the CDR3 DNA is TGTGCCAGCAGCTTGGACAGGGGGCCCTACGAG.

Turning to this clone: The CDR3 end lies 3 residues beyond the end of the read and is filled in from the germline J gene. The rearrangement uses TRBV11-3 and TRBJ2-3; 10 bases match TRBD2. Germline CDR1 and CDR2: SGHNT and YENEEA. Germline trimming cut 5 bases from V and 6 bases from J; bases unmatched to any gene: 8. The CDR3 length is 15 residues. The CDR3 region is CASSAEREGSDTQYF. Partial CDR3 DNA: TGTGCCAGCAGCGCCGAGCGGGAGGGGTCGGATACG.

A word on this clone: The CDR3 is cut off 3 residues early in the read; its end comes from the germline J gene. The chain links TRBV19 to TRBJ2-5; weak D call: TRBD1 (6 bases). CDR3 length: 13 residues. Per germline, CDR1 LNHDA and CDR2 SQIVND (reference sequence). The V end lost 7 bases, the J end lost 5 bases, and 14 bases lay between the germline ends. The sequenced CDR3 bases are TGTGCCAGTAATCTGGGGGCCGGGGAGACC. Translation: CASNLGAGET. The complete CDR3 protein is CASNLGAGETQYF.

Concerning this clone: The CDR3 end lies 3 residues beyond the end of the read and is filled in from the germline J gene. The chain links TRBV7-2 to TRBJ2-2, with no clear D. The germline V and J ends were trimmed by 5 bases and 5 bases, with 12 bases remaining between them. In germline, CDR1 is SGHTA, CDR2 FQGNSA. CDR3 size: 14 residues. The CDR3 DNA, read in part, is TGTGCCAGCAGCCTGACACTGGGTACCGGGGAG. Translating gives CASSLTLGTGE. The complete CDR3 sequence is CASSLTLGTGELFF.

On this clone: The CDR3 goes on 3 residues after the read ends, and that part is filled in from the germline J gene. The chain is built from TRBV12-3 or TRBV12-4 and TRBJ1-4, with 7 positions matching TRBD1. The trim removed 3 bases at V and 7 bases at J, leaving 11 bases unmatched. The CDR3 sequence is 16 residues long. The covered CDR3 bases are TGTGCCAGCAGTTTGGCTGTCGGGAACAGGGGTGAAAAA. Its protein is CASSLAVGNRGEK. The entire CDR3 reads CASSLAVGNRGEKLFF.

A note on this clone: The read halts 3 residues ahead of the CDR3 end, with the missing end drawn from the germline J gene. The chain has TRBV2 and TRBJ1-2, with no clear D. V dropped 3 bases and J dropped 5 bases, with 10 bases sitting between them. Per germline, CDR1 SNHLY and CDR2 FYNNEI. This CDR3 contains 13 residues. Partial CDR3 DNA: TGTGCCAGCAGTGAGGAGGGTTGGTATGGC. Encoded protein: CASSEEGWYG. The entire CDR3 protein reads CASSEEGWYGYTF. Using reference TRBV2 and TRBJ1-2 for the parts outside the CDR3, the full variable domain is EPEVTQTPSHQVTQMGQEVILRCVPISNHLYFYWYRQILGQKVEFLVSFYNNEISEKSEIFDDQFSVERPDGSNFTLKIRSTKLEDSAMYFCASSEEGWYGYTFGSGTRLTVV.

On this clone: The read ends 3 residues early relative to the CDR3; the germline J gene fills the gap. The J gene is TRBJ1-5, the V gene TRBV7-2, with 7 positions matching TRBD1. J gave up 2 bases and V 4 bases, and 2 bases lay outside the gene matches. Germline V gene sequence: CDR1 SGHTA, CDR2 FQGNSA. This CDR3 is built from 14 residues. The CDR3 is CASSSTGGNQPQHF. The DNA read from the CDR3 is TGTGCCAGCAGCTCCACAGGGGGCAATCAGCCC.

As to this clone: The DNA ends 3 residues before the CDR3 does, and the rest of the CDR3 is filled in from the germline J gene. The chain couples TRBV7-2 to TRBJ2-1, with TRBD1 identical over 7 bases. Germline trimming cut 3 bases from V and 5 bases from J; bases unmatched to any gene: 4. The CDR3 consists of 14 residues. The germline gives CDR1 SGHTA, CDR2 FQGNSA. The sequenced part of the CDR3 DNA is TGTGCCAGCAGCTTGGGGACAGAGAACAATGAG. Translated, it gives CASSLGTENNE. The entire CDR3 protein is CASSLGTENNEQFF.

As concerns this clone: The read comes to an end 3 residues before the CDR3 does, leaving the germline J gene to fill in the end. V gene TRBV20-1 combines with J gene TRBJ2-3; TRBD2 aligns across 12 bases. The CDR3 extends over 17 amino acids. CDR1 is DFQATT, CDR2 SNEGSKA, per germline (reference sequence). The ends lost 6 bases at V and 0 bases at J; junction bases unmatched: 10. The chain's CDR3 is CSAKLAGGRFSTDTQYF. The DNA read from the CDR3 is TGCAGTGCAAAACTAGCGGGGGGCCGTTTTAGCACAGATACG.

For this clone: The sequenced fragment ends 3 residues before the CDR3 boundary, so the rest is inferred from the germline J gene. The rearrangement links TRBV6-2 or TRBV6-3 to TRBJ2-1; 10 positions agree with TRBD2. The CDR3 spans 15 residues. Per germline, CDR1 MNHEY and CDR2 SVGEGT. Trimming cost V 6 bases and J 1 base; bases outside gene matches: 3. The covered CDR3 bases are TGTGCCAGCAGAATAGCGGGGGGATCCTACAATGAG. Protein: CASRIAGGSYNE. The complete CDR3 protein is CASRIAGGSYNEQFF.

Of note for this clone: The read terminates 3 residues ahead of where the CDR3 ends, so the germline J gene completes it. The rearrangement links TRBV6-1 to TRBJ1-6, with a possible D match to TRBD1 (6 bases). The CDR3 is made up of 14 amino acids. Between the trimmed V and J ends, which lost 4 bases and 5 bases, there was a span of 9 bases. Germline loops: CDR1 MNHNS, CDR2 SASEGT. Incomplete CDR3 DNA: TGTGCCAGCAGTGGACAGGAGAATAATTCACCC. This codes for CASSGQENNSP. The whole CDR3 sequence reads CASSGQENNSPLHF.

Comment on this clone: Sequencing ends 3 residues short of the CDR3 end; the germline J gene provides the rest. This chain connects TRBV19 to TRBJ1-4; D remains ambiguous. This CDR3 is built from 13 residues. Germline V CDR1 and CDR2: LNHDA, SQIVND (reference sequence). The CDR3 loop is CASSASGLLKLFF. The sequenced CDR3 bases are TGTGCCAGTAGCGCCTCAGGACTGTTGAAA.

Details on this clone: The CDR3 is cut off 3 residues early in the read; its end comes from the germline J gene. The chain carries TRBV20-1 and TRBJ2-7; perhaps TRBD2 as D (5 bases). From germline, CDR1 is DFQATT and CDR2 SNEGSKA (reference sequence). The length of the CDR3 is 14 residues. V was shortened by 2 bases and J by 3 bases, with 14 bases between the two germline ends. The part of the CDR3 DNA that was read is TGCAGTGCTAGATCGGACGAGGCGGGCTACGAG. It translates to CSARSDEAGYE. The entire CDR3 reads CSARSDEAGYEQYF.

On this clone itself: From the germline J gene comes the end of the CDR3, since the read stops 3 residues before it. The genes are TRBV20-1 and TRBJ1-5; no definite D call. This CDR3 has 13 residues. Germline CDR1 reads DFQATT; CDR2 reads SNEGSKA (reference sequence). V was trimmed by 5 bases and J by 5 bases, leaving 13 bases between them. CDR3 amino acids: CSAPQLSYQPQHF. Incomplete CDR3 DNA: TGCAGTGCTCCCCAACTCTCCTATCAGCCC.

As to this clone: The read stops 3 residues short of the end of the CDR3; the missing end is completed from the germline J gene. The chain recombines TRBV19 with TRBJ2-1; TRBD1 matches 8 bases. The CDR3 length is 15 residues. V gave up 7 bases and J gave up 1 base; unmatched junction bases: 6. Germline CDR1 LNHDA, CDR2 SQIVND (reference sequence). The part of the CDR3 DNA that was read is TGTGCCAGTACCCCGGACAGGGCTTCCTACAATGAG. Amino acid sequence: CASTPDRASYNE. From start to end, the CDR3 is CASTPDRASYNEQFF. The full variable domain, with the rest looked up from reference TRBV19 and TRBJ2-1, is DGGITQSPKYLFRKEGQNVTLSCEQNLNHDAMYWYRQDPGQGLRLIYYSQIVNDFQKGDIAEGYSVSREKKESFPLTVTSAQKNPTAFYLCASTPDRASYNEQFFGPGTRLTVL.